These T cell receptor beta chains were read from a single sample in a study of cytotoxic CD8 clonotypes in ibrutinib-treated CLL. The table came from immunoSEQ multiplex PCR; TCRdb's copy has only in-frame clones and leaves some out. The sample has 65,000 to 85,000 clones, around four fifths seen once; the top ten hold about two fifths. The sequenced sample was PBMCs, obtained after 24 months of ibrutinib treatment. These receptors all stem from a human donor with chronic lymphocytic leukemia. The CDR3 runs from the conserved cysteine through the conserved F or W. A D gene is named only where the DNA matches it firmly. The size entry is marked missing in some rows and otherwise reads once, few, many or a size class.

j_gene: TRBJ1-1
d_gene: .
v_gene: TRBV4-2
abundance: once
CDR3nt: TGTGCCAGCAGCCAAGGTAGGGCTGAAGCTTTCTTT
CDR3aa: CASSQGRAEAFF

j_gene: TRBJ1-2
d_gene: TRBD1
v_gene: TRBV15
abundance: .
CDR3nt: TGTGCCACCAGCAGAGATCTGAGGCATAGGACAGGGCCCTATGGCTACACCTTC
CDR3aa: CATSRDLRHRTGPYGYTF

j_gene: TRBJ1-5
d_gene: TRBD1
v_gene: TRBV7-2
abundance: .
CDR3nt: TGTGCCAGCAGCACCCGGACAGGGGGTCAGCCCCAGCATTTT
CDR3aa: CASSTRTGGQPQHF

j_gene: TRBJ2-5
d_gene: .
v_gene: TRBV13
abundance: .
CDR3nt: TGTGCCAGCAGCTCGACATACAGGAGACAAGAGACCCAGTACTTC
CDR3aa: CASSSTYRRQETQYF

j_gene: TRBJ2-5
d_gene: .
v_gene: TRBV18
abundance: .
CDR3nt: TGTGCCAGCTCACCCGAGAGGGAGACCCAGTACTTC
CDR3aa: CASSPERETQYF

j_gene: TRBJ2-2
d_gene: TRBD1
v_gene: TRBV19
abundance: .
CDR3nt: TGTGCCAGTAGTTTAAGAGGACCGGGACAGGGAGGGACCGGGGAGCTGTTTTTT
CDR3aa: CASSLRGPGQGGTGELFF

j_gene: TRBJ1-5
d_gene: TRBD1
v_gene: TRBV28
abundance: once
CDR3nt: TGTGCCAGCAGCCTCCCGGGACAGGGGGTTATTAGCAATCAGCCCCAGCATTTT
CDR3aa: CASSLPGQGVISNQPQHF

j_gene: TRBJ1-2
d_gene: .
v_gene: TRBV27
abundance: .
CDR3nt: TGTGCCAGCAGTTTTGCGGGGAGGCAAAACTATGGCTACACCTTC
CDR3aa: CASSFAGRQNYGYTF

j_gene: TRBJ1-2
d_gene: .
v_gene: TRBV13
abundance: .
CDR3nt: TGTGCCAGCAGCGGGAGAGGAACAACGGGGTATGGCTACACCTTC
CDR3aa: CASSGRGTTGYGYTF

j_gene: TRBJ1-2
d_gene: TRBD1
v_gene: TRBV5-1
abundance: .
CDR3nt: TGCGCCAGCAGCCCTGGACAGGCAGGGGGTGGCTACACCTTC
CDR3aa: CASSPGQAGGGYTF

j_gene: TRBJ1-4
d_gene: .
v_gene: TRBV5-4
abundance: .
CDR3nt: TGTGCCAGCAGCTTGGGGGGAAACGGCGGACCAAATGAAAAACTGTTTTTT
CDR3aa: CASSLGGNGGPNEKLFF

j_gene: TRBJ2-7
d_gene: .
v_gene: TRBV6-5
abundance: .
CDR3nt: TGTGCCAGCACCCCCCAATTGGATAGGGCTCCGTACTTC
CDR3aa: CASTPQLDRAPYF

j_gene: TRBJ1-4
d_gene: .
v_gene: TRBV5-1
abundance: .
CDR3nt: TGCGCCAGCAGCTTGGCCCCACAGGGAGGTGGTGAAAAACTGTTTTTT
CDR3aa: CASSLAPQGGGEKLFF

j_gene: TRBJ2-5
d_gene: TRBD2
v_gene: TRBV7-2
abundance: .
CDR3nt: TGTGCCAGCAGCTCGGCGACTCCGGGGGGGGAGACCCAGTACTTC
CDR3aa: CASSSATPGGETQYF

j_gene: TRBJ1-2
d_gene: .
v_gene: TRBV6-6
abundance: .
CDR3nt: TGTGCCAGCAGTTACTCCGTTAATGTGGGGTATGGCTACACCTTC
CDR3aa: CASSYSVNVGYGYTF

j_gene: TRBJ1-1
d_gene: .
v_gene: TRBV7-9
abundance: .
CDR3nt: TGTGCCAGCAGCTTAAAACGTCAGCAGGAAGCTTTCTTT
CDR3aa: CASSLKRQQEAFF

j_gene: TRBJ2-6
d_gene: .
v_gene: TRBV11-1
abundance: .
CDR3nt: TGTGCCAGCAGCCCATCCGGCGGGGTCCTGGGATCTGGGGCCAACGTCCTGACTTTC
CDR3aa: CASSPSGGVLGSGANVLTF

j_gene: TRBJ2-7
d_gene: TRBD2
v_gene: TRBV5-4
abundance: .
CDR3nt: TGTGCCAGCAGCTTGCCATCTAGCGGGAGGCGGGGCGAGCAGTACTTC
CDR3aa: CASSLPSSGRRGEQYF

j_gene: TRBJ2-1
d_gene: .
v_gene: TRBV7-9
abundance: .
CDR3nt: TGTGCCAGCAGCTTAGGGACCTACAATGAGCAGTTCTTC
CDR3aa: CASSLGTYNEQFF

j_gene: TRBJ2-3
d_gene: .
v_gene: TRBV27
abundance: .
CDR3nt: TGTGCCAGCAGTTTCCAGGGCACAGATACGCAGTATTTT
CDR3aa: CASSFQGTDTQYF

j_gene: TRBJ2-1
d_gene: TRBD2
v_gene: TRBV2
abundance: .
CDR3nt: TGTGCCAGCCAGCGGGAGGCTAACTCCTACAATGAGCAGTTCTTC
CDR3aa: CASQREANSYNEQFF

j_gene: TRBJ1-1
d_gene: .
v_gene: TRBV5-4
abundance: .
CDR3nt: TGTGCCAGCAGCTTTCGGGCTAGTCGCACTGAAGCTTTCTTT
CDR3aa: CASSFRASRTEAFF

j_gene: TRBJ2-1
d_gene: .
v_gene: TRBV28
abundance: .
CDR3nt: TGTGCCAGCAGTTTAGGCAATGAGCAGTTCTTC
CDR3aa: CASSLGNEQFF

j_gene: TRBJ2-3
d_gene: .
v_gene: TRBV7-2
abundance: .
CDR3nt: TGTGCCAGCAGCTTAGTCCACGGATCTACCTTGTATTTT
CDR3aa: CASSLVHGSTLYF

j_gene: TRBJ2-7
d_gene: .
v_gene: TRBV25-1
abundance: .
CDR3nt: TGTGCCAGCAGTGAAATGGGGCAGAGACCCTACGAGCAGTACTTC
CDR3aa: CASSEMGQRPYEQYF